The 2 T cell receptor beta chains listed next were all sequenced from one sample in a study of T cells after yellow fever vaccination. Each CDR3 protein gets one entry after TCRdb re-called the 5' RACE reads with MiXCR. This table has 300,000 or so distinct CDR3 sequences, around 3.9% appearing once. The sequencing used PBMCs, collected 5 days after the yellow fever booster vaccination. The receptors stem from a man aged 18 to 35 who received the YFV17D yellow fever vaccine.

The sample holds a few counts of this clonotype. The rearrangement joins TRBV14 to TRBJ1-4; D ambiguous. This CDR3 comprises 15 residues. Germline assignment: CDR1 SGHDN and CDR2 FVKESK. Trimming cost V 1 base and J 2 bases, with 8 bases left between them. CDR3 residues: CASSQGDWTNEKLFF. CDR3 sequence (DNA): TGTGCCAGCAGCCAAGGAGACTGGACTAATGAAAAACTGTTTTTT.

The V gene is TRBV27, the J gene TRBJ2-1; 7 nucleotides agree with TRBD2. Per the germline V gene, CDR1 is MNHEY and CDR2 is SMNVEV (reference sequence). Trimming removed 1 base from V and 7 bases from J; junction bases left unmatched: 7. This CDR3 comprises 15 residues. The CDR3 here is CASSLFGLGANEQFF. The CDR3 nucleotides are TGTGCCAGCAGTTTATTTGGACTAGGTGCGAATGAGCAGTTCTTC.